This T cell receptor beta chain was profiled in a study of OX40 agonist ivuxolimab in advanced cancers. Looking at the study overall: At 0.01 to 10 mg/kg, ivuxolimab was administered intravenously to patients every 2 weeks.

Generated by immunoSEQ multiplex PCR, the TCRdb table keeps only in-frame clones and is missing some. The table has about 150,000 clones, 90% seen once. Concerning this clone itself: Antigen: not known.

Study-wide results and caveats: Expanded clones belonging to CD8+ T cells outnumbered, on average, those of CD4+. Researchers did not determine the expanded peripheral T cells' antigen specificity. Both blood CD4+ and CD8+ T cells showed clonal growth by week 6 at 0.1 to 3.0 mg/kg.

The sequencing here drew on CD4+ or CD8+ T cells sorted from blood, taken in a trial of the OX40 agonist ivuxolimab. This TCR was recovered from an adult with an advanced solid tumor such as melanoma, head and neck, liver or kidney cancer.

CDR3 sequence: CASSLLAVGTQYF. The CDR3 DNA reads TGTGCCAGCAGTCTACTAGCGGTGGGGACCCAGTACTTC. The chain uses TRBV28 and TRBJ2-5; TRBD2 matches at 8 bases. From germline, CDR1 is MDHEN and CDR2 SYDVKM. The J segment lost 7 bases and the V segment lost 5 bases, leaving 6 bases of the junction unmatched. The CDR3 runs to 13 residues.